Each of the 28 T cell receptor beta chains below was sequenced from the same sample in a study of technical replicates of blood from several donors. Some clones are missing from TCRdb's copy, which holds only in-frame ones; the method was immunoSEQ multiplex PCR. The table lists 55,000 to 80,000 clones, roughly 91% of them singletons. Sequencing was performed on PBMCs. The receptors come from a human donor in good health. Some clones in this sample may be carry-over from other donors' samples.

This clone has just a few counts. V usage is TRBV6-1 and J usage is TRBJ1-2; 8 positions match TRBD1. Germline CDR1 reads MNHNS; CDR2 reads SASEGT. J lost 8 bases, V lost 4 bases, and 9 bases had no gene match. This CDR3 is built from 14 residues. The CDR3 sequence: CASSVQQGGEGYTF. DNA of the CDR3: TGTGCCAGCAGTGTTCAACAGGGGGGAGAAGGCTACACCTTC.

The chain links TRBV4-2 to TRBJ1-6; the match to TRBD1 covers 7 bases. The trim removed 0 bases at V and 10 bases at J, leaving 9 bases unmatched. The germline V gene encodes CDR1 LGHNA and CDR2 YNFKEQ. The CDR3 loop spans 16 amino acids. The CDR3 here is CASSQDRNRGGSPLHF. For the CDR3, the DNA is TGTGCCAGCAGCCAAGATCGGAACAGGGGAGGATCACCCCTCCACTTT.

The sample holds a few counts of this clone. The chain recombines TRBV6-6 with TRBJ2-7; 8 bases fit TRBD1. The J segment lost 2 bases and the V segment lost 2 bases, leaving 2 bases of the junction unmatched. The CDR3 has 14 residues. The germline V gene encodes CDR1 MNHNY and CDR2 SVGAGI (reference sequence). The CDR3 protein is CASSYDRGPYEQYF. In DNA, the CDR3 is TGTGCCAGCAGTTACGACAGGGGCCCCTACGAGCAGTACTTC.

The gene calls are TRBV6-6 and TRBJ2-7; D is perhaps TRBD2 (5 bases). Germline lookup yields CDR1 MNHNY and CDR2 SVGAGI (reference sequence). V shed 5 bases and J shed 2 bases, with 19 bases lying between them. The CDR3 runs 16 residues. The CDR3 bases are TGTGCCAGCAGTACCCCCCCCGGGGAATGGCCCTACGAGCAGTACTTC. Translation gives CASSTPPGEWPYEQYF.

The V call is TRBV7-3, the J call TRBJ2-3; TRBD2 is a possible D gene (6 bases). Germline V gene data show CDR1 as SGHTA and CDR2 as FQGTGA. The CDR3 has 15 residues. V was cut by 2 bases and J by 3 bases, with 12 bases left in between. Here the CDR3 DNA reads TGTGCCAGCAGCTTATGGGGCGGGATAACAGATACGCAGTATTTT. Encoded protein: CASSLWGGITDTQYF.

V gene TRBV4-1 combines with J gene TRBJ2-2; D might be TRBD1 (5 bases). The CDR3 contains 14 residues. Germline V gives CDR1 MGHRA, CDR2 YSYEKL. V lost 5 bases and J lost 3, with 10 bases in between. In nucleotides, the CDR3 is TGCGCCAGCAGCGCCAGGGAAGACACCGGGGAGCTGTTTTTT. Translated, it gives CASSAREDTGELFF.

The chain uses TRBV9 and TRBJ2-7; D gene ambiguous. V was clipped by 4 bases and J by 7 bases, with 9 bases between them. This CDR3 has 11 residues. From germline, CDR1 is SGDLS and CDR2 YYNGEE. The CDR3 DNA reads TGTGCCAGCAGCCCCCGTCCGGAGCAGTACTTC. Translated, it gives CASSPRPEQYF.

This clone was found a few times. V gene TRBV11-2 combines with J gene TRBJ1-1, with 7 nucleotides matching TRBD1. CDR3 size: 11 residues. Germline CDR1 and CDR2: SGHAT and FQNNGV. With V trimmed by 4 bases and J by 11 bases, 4 bases remained unmatched. CDR3 loop: CASSWGQRAFF. Here the CDR3 DNA reads TGTGCCAGCAGCTGGGGACAGCGGGCTTTCTTT.

The rearrangement links TRBV6-1 to TRBJ2-7; no clear D gene. This CDR3 comprises 13 residues. CDR1 is MNHNS, CDR2 SASEGT, per germline. V dropped 11 bases and J dropped 6 bases, with 20 bases sitting between them. The CDR3 loop reads CALRPNGVGEQYF. CDR3 in DNA: TGTGCCCTTCGCCCGAACGGAGTCGGCGAGCAGTACTTC.

This clone was seen more than once but under ten times. The chain couples TRBV19 to TRBJ1-1; perhaps TRBD1 as D (5 bases). Per germline, CDR1 LNHDA and CDR2 SQIVND (reference sequence). Trimming left V 6 bases short and J 1 base short, with 12 bases between. This CDR3 contains 14 residues. This chain's CDR3 is CASSKSTANTEAFF. The CDR3 DNA follows: TGTGCCAGTAGCAAATCGACAGCGAACACTGAAGCTTTCTTT.

This clone is medium-sized by share. V and J are TRBV5-1 and TRBJ2-1; 10 positions agree with TRBD2. V dropped 6 bases and J dropped 3; count of bases not matched to a gene: 3. The CDR3 runs 14 residues. In germline, CDR1 is SGHRS, CDR2 YFSETQ. CDR3 protein: CASTLAGGYNEQFF. CDR3 nucleotide sequence: TGCGCCAGCACCTTAGCGGGGGGCTACAATGAGCAGTTCTTC.

CDR3 protein: CASSPTGGSEQYF. CDR3 nucleotide sequence: TGTGCCAGCAGTCCAACAGGGGGCTCCGAGCAGTACTTC. This chain connects TRBV28 to TRBJ2-7; the match to TRBD1 covers 9 bases. The CDR3 consists of 13 residues. With V trimmed by 5 bases and J by 6 bases, 5 bases remained unmatched. Per germline, CDR1 MDHEN and CDR2 SYDVKM.

The rearrangement uses TRBV6-5 and TRBJ2-3; D is perhaps TRBD2 (6 bases). V shed 7 bases and J shed 8 bases, with 16 bases lying between them. Germline V gives CDR1 MNHEY, CDR2 SVGAGI. This CDR3 contains 13 residues. CDR3 in amino acids: CASTPSGEVTQYF. The DNA for the CDR3 is TGTGCCAGCACACCCTCGGGGGAAGTTACGCAGTATTTT.

The chain joins TRBV7-8 to TRBJ2-7, with no clear D. Germline lookup yields CDR1 SGHVS and CDR2 FQNEAQ. V was pared by 1 base and J by 3 bases, with 7 bases between. There are 13 residues in the CDR3. The CDR3 region is CASSLGRNYEQYF. The CDR3 bases are TGTGCCAGCAGCTTAGGGCGGAACTACGAGCAGTACTTC. The whole variable domain, remainder taken from reference TRBV7-8 and TRBJ2-7, is GAGVSQSPRYKVAKRGQDVALRCDPISGHVSLFWYQQALGQGPEFLTYFQNEAQLDKSGLPSDRFFAERPEGSVSTLKIQRTQQEDSAVYLCASSLGRNYEQYFGPGTRLTVT.

The genes are TRBV7-2 and TRBJ1-4; the match to TRBD1 covers 7 bases. This CDR3 spans 14 amino acids. With 4 bases clipped from V and 5 bases from J, the junction kept 4 bases outside the gene matches. Germline loops: CDR1 SGHTA, CDR2 FQGNSA. The CDR3 nucleotides read TGTGCCAGCAGCTCGACAGGGCGGAATGAAAAACTGTTTTTT. Its translation is CASSSTGRNEKLFF.

This sequence joins TRBV2 and TRBJ2-1; TRBD2 matches at 16 bases. The CDR3 runs to 19 residues. V gave up 6 bases and J gave up 3 bases; unmatched junction bases: 11. Germline loops: CDR1 SNHLY, CDR2 FYNNEI. CDR3 amino acids: CASRKGGLAGGPGYNEQFF. The CDR3 region has the DNA TGTGCCAGCAGGAAGGGGGGACTAGCGGGAGGGCCGGGCTACAATGAGCAGTTCTTC.

The chain carries TRBV28 and TRBJ2-4, with D tentatively TRBD1 (6 bases). The CDR3 extends over 13 amino acids. Germline V lookup: CDR1 MDHEN, CDR2 SYDVKM. The V end lost 8 bases, the J end lost 0 bases, and 8 bases lay between the germline ends. CDR3 loop: CASGDIAKNIQYF. The DNA of the CDR3 is TGTGCCAGCGGGGACATAGCCAAAAACATTCAGTACTTC.

In nucleotides, the CDR3 is TGTGCCAGCAGTGAAGGGGACAGGGGCGAGCAGTACTTC. Amino acid sequence: CASSEGDRGEQYF. V usage is TRBV2 and J usage is TRBJ2-7; 10 positions agree with TRBD1. V was clipped by 1 base and J by 6 bases; unmatched bases: 0. This CDR3 spans 13 amino acids. Germline V gene data show CDR1 as SNHLY and CDR2 as FYNNEI.

This rearrangement joins TRBV30 to TRBJ2-7; 8 nucleotides line up with TRBD2. The length of the CDR3 is 15 residues. Germline CDR1 reads GTSNPN; CDR2 reads SVGIG (reference sequence). V was clipped by 3 bases and J by 5 bases; unmatched bases: 12. The CDR3 spells CAWRYAPGTSNEQYF. The CDR3 DNA follows: TGTGCCTGGAGATATGCCCCGGGGACTAGTAACGAGCAGTACTTC.

This chain joins TRBV6-5 and TRBJ1-3; 7 bases line up with TRBD1. V shed 5 bases and J 10 bases; nucleotides not matched to a gene: 2. In germline, CDR1 is MNHEY, CDR2 SVGAGI. The CDR3 is 11 amino acids. Here the CDR3 DNA reads TGTGCCAGCAGTCCAGGGGGTACCATATATTTT. Encoded protein: CASSPGGTIYF.

This chain uses TRBV13 with TRBJ2-7; a weak D match, TRBD2 (7 bases). Germline V gene sequence: CDR1 PRHDT, CDR2 FYEKMQ (reference sequence). The CDR3 runs 15 residues. Between the trimmed V and J ends, which lost 5 bases and 3 bases, there was a span of 17 bases. CDR3 sequence: CASSRGGGIYYEQYF. CDR3 sequence (DNA): TGTGCCAGCAGCCGGGGAGGGGGAATATACTACGAGCAGTACTTC. Full variable domain (outside the CDR3, taken from reference TRBV13 and TRBJ2-7): AAGVIQSPRHLIKEKRETATLKCYPIPRHDTVYWYQQGPGQDPQFLISFYEKMQSDKGSIPDRFSAQQFSDYHSELNMSSLELGDSALYFCASSRGGGIYYEQYFGPGTRLTVT.

This sequence joins TRBV5-3 and TRBJ2-1; D gene uncertain. TRBV5-3 is placed among ORFs of uncertain function. This CDR3 region has 14 residues. Trimming removed 7 bases from V and 10 bases from J, with 21 bases in between. The CDR3 loop reads CARLPVAPFYEQFF. As DNA, the CDR3 is TGTGCCAGACTACCGGTAGCTCCTTTTTACGAGCAGTTCTTC.

The V and J genes are TRBV4-1 and TRBJ1-2; D might be TRBD1 (5 bases). The CDR3 extends over 14 amino acids. The germline V and J ends were trimmed by 0 bases and 4 bases, with 9 bases remaining between them. The germline gives CDR1 MGHRA, CDR2 YSYEKL. Written as DNA, the CDR3 is TGCGCCAGCAGCCAAGATCCGCAGGGCTATGGCTACACCTTC. The encoded protein is CASSQDPQGYGYTF.

The chain has TRBV5-1 and TRBJ1-6; TRBD1 matches at 10 bases. The V and J ends lost 0 bases and 13 bases, in that order; junction bases with no gene match: 7. This CDR3 spans 15 amino acids. The germline V gene encodes CDR1 SGHRS and CDR2 YFSETQ. The CDR3 DNA follows: TGCGCCAGCAGCTTGGGACAGGGGGCCCCCACGCCCCTCCACTTT. This encodes CASSLGQGAPTPLHF.

This clone was counted once. The chain has TRBV5-6 and TRBJ1-2; 7 nucleotides line up with TRBD1. From germline, CDR1 is SGHDT and CDR2 YYEEEE. There are 13 residues in the CDR3. The ends lost 4 bases at V and 8 bases at J; junction bases unmatched: 8. CDR3 sequence (DNA): TGTGCCAGCAGCCTAAGACAGGGAGACGGCTACACCTTC. Amino acids: CASSLRQGDGYTF. The entire variable domain, with the rest obtained from reference TRBV5-6 and TRBJ1-2, is as follows: DAGVTQSPTHLIKTRGQQVTLRCSPKSGHDTVSWYQQALGQGPQFIFQYYEEEERQRGNFPDRFSGHQFPNYSSELNVNALLLGDSALYLCASSLRQGDGYTFGSGTRLTVV.

There are a few counts of this clone. The rearrangement uses TRBV7-9 and TRBJ1-1; 10 nucleotides match TRBD1. The J segment lost 6 bases and the V segment lost 5 bases, leaving 9 bases of the junction unmatched. Germline V gives CDR1 SEHNR, CDR2 FQNEAQ (reference sequence). The CDR3 covers 15 residues. As DNA, the CDR3 is TGTGCCAGCAGCGCGGGACAGGGGTGGTTCTCTGAAGCTTTCTTT. Translation: CASSAGQGWFSEAFF.

CDR3 amino acids: CASSERRRGYQPQHF. Written as DNA, the CDR3 is TGTGCCAGCAGTGAACGAAGAAGGGGGTATCAGCCCCAGCATTTT. V gene TRBV6-1 combines with J gene TRBJ1-5; maybe TRBD1 (6 bases). Germline V CDR1 and CDR2: MNHNS, SASEGT. The CDR3 loop spans 15 amino acids. V lost 2 bases to trimming and J lost 5 bases, with 13 bases between them.

This chain connects TRBV30 to TRBJ2-2; 7 bases match TRBD1. The CDR3 consists of 16 residues. The trim removed 0 bases at V and 0 bases at J, leaving 4 bases unmatched. CDR1 GTSNPN and CDR2 SVGIG come from the germline V gene (reference sequence). CDR3 sequence (DNA): TGTGCCTGGAGTGTTCCCGACAGGGCGAACACCGGGGAGCTGTTTTTT. Translating it yields CAWSVPDRANTGELFF.